This T cell receptor (beta chain) was found in a study of T-cell reconstitution after alpha-beta-depleted transplantation in children (dated by TCRdb to 2016 to 2017). With regard to the full study: Using TCR repertoire profiling, the study quantitatively followed how T-cell immune reconstitution unfolded in children after TCRalphabeta/CD19-depleted allogeneic hematopoietic cell transplantation.

General study outcomes and caveats: Apparently early alphabetaT-cell count recovery about two months after transplant reportedly relied on only several hundred rapidly expanded clones derived from non-depleted graft cells. Over the following months the frequencies of hyperexpanded clones went down, and after one year T-cell counts and TCRbeta diversity were mostly credited to newly produced T cells. In some patients, high TCRbeta diversity at day 60 was attributed to recipient T cells and intrathymic progenitors that had survived conditioning.

This clonotype was seen at least ten times. Its antigen remains unidentified. Qualities for individual bases were not recorded, and no much larger clone is one base off. The method was PCR. The sequencer was an Illumina HiSeq 2500. TCR library preparation used molecular barcoding, with unique molecular identifiers applied to normalize quantification of the TCRbeta repertoire. TCRdb reanalyzed the raw reads on its own, using fastp at Q25 for trimming and MiXCR for clone calling, and kept in-frame beta chains. Each entry merges the rows of one CDR3 protein and shows their most common DNA and genes. The sample has 40,000 to 55,000 distinct CDR3 sequences on record, about 9.3% of them singletons. Of the sample, 25% to 30% is held by the ten largest clones. Trimming removed 0 bases from V and 4 bases from J, leaving 12 bases between the germline ends. The germline V gene yields SGHRS for CDR1 and YFSETQ for CDR2. Including the terminal cysteine and phenylalanine, the CDR3 comprises 15 residues. CDR3 DNA only is kept here, 45 bases in frame from base 1.

The time point label for this specimen denotes: day 60 (about 2 months) after transplantation. Reading the label with the study, this specimen's treatment or condition is: allogeneic hematopoietic cell transplantation with graft depleted of TCRalphabeta T cells and CD19 B cells. The children who served as transplant recipients had been given grafts of TCRalphabeta/CD19-depleted allogeneic hematopoietic cells. The source of this sequence is a male patient aged 2 to 9 who had a stem cell transplant for chronic granulomatous disease, so the T cells may come from the graft donor. The specimen comprised PBMCs, mostly from graft donor cells, sampled 60 days after TCRalphabeta/CD19-depleted stem cell transplant. In this chain, TRBV5-1 is recombined with TRBJ2-3; no D gene call is confident. The CDR3 region reads CASSLANQRADTQYF. The bases read TGCGCCAGCAGCTTGGCCAACCAAAGGGCAGATACGCAGTATTTT.